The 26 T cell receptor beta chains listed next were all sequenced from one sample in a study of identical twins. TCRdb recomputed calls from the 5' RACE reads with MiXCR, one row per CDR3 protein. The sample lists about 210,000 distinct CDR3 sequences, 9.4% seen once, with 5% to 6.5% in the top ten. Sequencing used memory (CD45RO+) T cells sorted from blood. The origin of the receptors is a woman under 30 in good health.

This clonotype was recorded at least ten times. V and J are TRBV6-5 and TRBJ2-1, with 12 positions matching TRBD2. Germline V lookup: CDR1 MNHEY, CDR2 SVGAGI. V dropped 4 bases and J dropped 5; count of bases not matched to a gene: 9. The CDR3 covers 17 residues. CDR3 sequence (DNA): TGTGCCAGCAGTTGGAGGGCAGGACTAGCGGGGAACAATGAGCAGTTCTTC. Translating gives CASSWRAGLAGNNEQFF.

The CDR3 coding sequence is TGTGCCAGCAGGATCACAGGGGATACGCAGTATTTT. Protein: CASRITGDTQYF. The rearrangement uses TRBV2 and TRBJ2-3; possibly TRBD1 for D (6 bases). V lost 6 bases, J lost 6 bases, and 10 bases lay in between. CDR3 length: 12 amino acids. CDR1 is SNHLY, CDR2 FYNNEI, per germline.

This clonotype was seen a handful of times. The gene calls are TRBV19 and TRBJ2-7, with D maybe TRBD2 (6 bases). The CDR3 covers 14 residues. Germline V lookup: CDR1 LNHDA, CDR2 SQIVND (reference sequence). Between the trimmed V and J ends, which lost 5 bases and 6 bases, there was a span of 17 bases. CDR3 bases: TGTGCCAGTAGTCTCCCGGGTGGAGCGGGCGAGCAGTACTTC. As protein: CASSLPGGAGEQYF.

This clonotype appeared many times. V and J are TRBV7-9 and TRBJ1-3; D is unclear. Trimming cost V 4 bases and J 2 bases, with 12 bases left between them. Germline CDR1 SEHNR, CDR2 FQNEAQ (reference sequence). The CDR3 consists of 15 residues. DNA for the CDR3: TGTGCCAGCAGCTACCCAAGGACTACTGGAAACACCATATATTTT. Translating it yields CASSYPRTTGNTIYF.

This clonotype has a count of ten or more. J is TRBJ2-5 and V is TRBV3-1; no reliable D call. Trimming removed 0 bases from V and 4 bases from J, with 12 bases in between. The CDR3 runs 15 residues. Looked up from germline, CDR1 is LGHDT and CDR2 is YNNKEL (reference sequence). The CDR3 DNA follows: TGTGCCAGCAGCCAAGATCGGGCCCGTGCAGAGACCCAGTACTTC. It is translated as CASSQDRARAETQYF.

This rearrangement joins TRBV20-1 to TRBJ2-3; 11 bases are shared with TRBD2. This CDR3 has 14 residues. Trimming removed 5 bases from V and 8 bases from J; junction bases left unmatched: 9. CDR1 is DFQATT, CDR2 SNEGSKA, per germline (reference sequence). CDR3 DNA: TGCAGTGCTCTTACTAGCGGGGGAGGTGGTACGCAGTATTTT. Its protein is CSALTSGGGGTQYF.

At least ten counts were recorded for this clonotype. The DNA for the CDR3 is TGTGCCAGCCTCCGGACCCCTCCGTACAATGAGCAGTTCTTC. This sequence encodes CASLRTPPYNEQFF. The chain is built from TRBV12-3 or TRBV12-4 and TRBJ2-1; no firm D call. The CDR3 consists of 14 residues. Trimming stripped 8 bases from V and 4 bases from J, with 15 bases between.

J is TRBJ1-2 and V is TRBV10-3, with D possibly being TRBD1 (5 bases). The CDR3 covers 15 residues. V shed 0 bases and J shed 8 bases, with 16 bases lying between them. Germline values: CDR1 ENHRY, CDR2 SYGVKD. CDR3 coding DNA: TGTGCCATCAGTGAGTCGGTCCGGCAGGGCCGAGGCTACACCTTC. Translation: CAISESVRQGRGYTF.

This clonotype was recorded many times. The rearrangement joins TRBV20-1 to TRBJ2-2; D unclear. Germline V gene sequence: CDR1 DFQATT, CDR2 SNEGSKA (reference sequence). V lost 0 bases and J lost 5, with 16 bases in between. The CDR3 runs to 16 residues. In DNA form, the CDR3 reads TGCAGTGCTAGAGATCTGACGGCCTTGGGAACCGGGGAGCTGTTTTTT. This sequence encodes CSARDLTALGTGELFF.

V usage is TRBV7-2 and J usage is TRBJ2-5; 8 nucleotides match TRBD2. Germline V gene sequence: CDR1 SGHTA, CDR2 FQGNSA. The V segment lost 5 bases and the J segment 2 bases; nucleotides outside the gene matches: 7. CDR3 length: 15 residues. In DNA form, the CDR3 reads TGTGCCAGCAGCCCAGGGACTAGTCAGCAAGAGACCCAGTACTTC. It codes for CASSPGTSQQETQYF.

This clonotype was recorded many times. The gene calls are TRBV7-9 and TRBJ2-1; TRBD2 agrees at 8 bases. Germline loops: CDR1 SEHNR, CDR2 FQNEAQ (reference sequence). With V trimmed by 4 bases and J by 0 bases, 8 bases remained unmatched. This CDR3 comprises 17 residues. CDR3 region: CASSSLAGRSSYNEQFF. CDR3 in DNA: TGTGCCAGCAGCTCCTTAGCGGGACGGAGCTCCTACAATGAGCAGTTCTTC.

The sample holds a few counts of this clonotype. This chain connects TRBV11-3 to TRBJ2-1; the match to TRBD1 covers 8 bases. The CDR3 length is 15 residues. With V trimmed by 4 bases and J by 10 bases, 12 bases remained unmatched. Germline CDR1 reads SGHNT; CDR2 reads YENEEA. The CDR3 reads CASSSNIGQGEEQFF. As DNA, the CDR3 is TGTGCCAGCAGCTCAAACATTGGACAGGGCGAAGAGCAGTTCTTC.

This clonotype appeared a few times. The CDR3 region is CATSIGTGELFF. CDR3 in DNA: TGTGCCACCAGCATCGGCACCGGGGAGCTGTTTTTT. The V call is TRBV15, the J call TRBJ2-2; no firm D call. The CDR3 length is 12 residues. Germline-derived CDR1 and CDR2 are LNHNV and YYDKDF (reference sequence). With 4 bases removed from V and 4 bases from J, the gap between germline ends came to 4 bases.

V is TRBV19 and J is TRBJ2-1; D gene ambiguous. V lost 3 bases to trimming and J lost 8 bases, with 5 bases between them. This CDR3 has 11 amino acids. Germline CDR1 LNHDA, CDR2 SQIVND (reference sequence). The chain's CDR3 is CASSIWDEQFF. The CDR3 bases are TGTGCCAGTAGTATCTGGGATGAGCAGTTCTTC.

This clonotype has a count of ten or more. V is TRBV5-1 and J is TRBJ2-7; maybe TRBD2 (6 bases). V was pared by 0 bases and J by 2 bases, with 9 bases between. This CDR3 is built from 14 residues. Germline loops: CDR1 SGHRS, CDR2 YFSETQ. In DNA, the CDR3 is TGCGCCAGCAGCTTGGAGGCGGGGACCTACGAGCAGTACTTC. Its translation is CASSLEAGTYEQYF.

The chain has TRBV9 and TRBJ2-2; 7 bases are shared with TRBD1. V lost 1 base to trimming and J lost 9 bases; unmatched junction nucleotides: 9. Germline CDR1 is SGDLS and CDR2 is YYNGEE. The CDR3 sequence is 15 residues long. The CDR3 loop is CASSVTPQGERELFF. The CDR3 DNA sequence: TGTGCCAGCAGCGTAACCCCCCAGGGGGAAAGGGAGCTGTTTTTT.

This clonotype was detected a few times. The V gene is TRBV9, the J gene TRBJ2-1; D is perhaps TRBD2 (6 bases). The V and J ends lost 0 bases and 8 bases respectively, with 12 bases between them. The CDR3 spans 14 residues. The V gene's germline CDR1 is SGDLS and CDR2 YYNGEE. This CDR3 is CASSVGDGGDEQFF. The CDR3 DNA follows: TGTGCCAGCAGCGTAGGGGACGGAGGGGATGAGCAGTTCTTC.

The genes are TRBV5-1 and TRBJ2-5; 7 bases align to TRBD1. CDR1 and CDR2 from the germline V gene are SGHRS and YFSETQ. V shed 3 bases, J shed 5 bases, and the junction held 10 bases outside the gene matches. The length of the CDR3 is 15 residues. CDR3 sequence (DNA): TGCGCCAGCAGCTGGAGCAGGGGGTACGGGGAGACCCAGTACTTC. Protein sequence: CASSWSRGYGETQYF.

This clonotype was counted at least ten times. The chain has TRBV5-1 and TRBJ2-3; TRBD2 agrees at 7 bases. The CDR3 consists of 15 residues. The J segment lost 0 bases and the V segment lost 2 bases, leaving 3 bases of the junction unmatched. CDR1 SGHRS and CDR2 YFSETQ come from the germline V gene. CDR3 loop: CASSLAGSSTDTQYF. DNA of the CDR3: TGCGCCAGCAGCTTAGCGGGGTCTAGCACAGATACGCAGTATTTT. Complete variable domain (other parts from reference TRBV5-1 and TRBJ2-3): KAGVTQTPRYLIKTRGQQVTLSCSPISGHRSVSWYQQTPGQGLQFLFEYFSETQRNKGNFPGRFSGRQFSNSRSEMNVSTLELGDSALYLCASSLAGSSTDTQYFGPGTRLTVL.

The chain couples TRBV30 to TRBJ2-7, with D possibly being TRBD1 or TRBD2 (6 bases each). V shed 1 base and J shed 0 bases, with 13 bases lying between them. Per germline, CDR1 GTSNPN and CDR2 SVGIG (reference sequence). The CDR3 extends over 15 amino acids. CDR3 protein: CAWSGVGGSSYEQYF. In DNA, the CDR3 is TGTGCCTGGAGTGGGGTGGGGGGCAGCTCCTACGAGCAGTACTTC.

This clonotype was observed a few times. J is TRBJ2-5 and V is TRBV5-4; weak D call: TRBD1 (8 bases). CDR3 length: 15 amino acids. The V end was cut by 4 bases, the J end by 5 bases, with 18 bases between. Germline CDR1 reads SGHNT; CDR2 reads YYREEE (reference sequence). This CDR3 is CASSKTTGGGETQYF. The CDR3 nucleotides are TGTGCCAGCAGCAAAACAACAGGGGGAGGGGAGACCCAGTACTTC.

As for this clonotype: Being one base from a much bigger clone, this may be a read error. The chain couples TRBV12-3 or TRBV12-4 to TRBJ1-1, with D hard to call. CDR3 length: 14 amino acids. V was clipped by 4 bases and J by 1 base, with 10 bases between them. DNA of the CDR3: TGTGCCAGCAGTTCCACAGTGGGGAACACTGAAGCTTTCTTT. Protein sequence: CASSSTVGNTEAFF.

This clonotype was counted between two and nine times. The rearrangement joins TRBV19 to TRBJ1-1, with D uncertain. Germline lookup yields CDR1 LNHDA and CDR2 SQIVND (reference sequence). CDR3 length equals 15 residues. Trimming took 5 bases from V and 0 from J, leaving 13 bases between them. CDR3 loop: CASSVPGQMNTEAFF. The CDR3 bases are TGTGCCAGTAGTGTGCCGGGTCAAATGAACACTGAAGCTTTCTTT.

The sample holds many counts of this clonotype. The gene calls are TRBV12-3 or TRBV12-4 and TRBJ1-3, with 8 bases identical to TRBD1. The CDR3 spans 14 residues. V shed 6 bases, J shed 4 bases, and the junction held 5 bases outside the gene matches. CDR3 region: CASSSRTGGNTIYF. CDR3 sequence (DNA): TGTGCCAGCAGCTCCAGGACAGGGGGAAACACCATATATTTT.

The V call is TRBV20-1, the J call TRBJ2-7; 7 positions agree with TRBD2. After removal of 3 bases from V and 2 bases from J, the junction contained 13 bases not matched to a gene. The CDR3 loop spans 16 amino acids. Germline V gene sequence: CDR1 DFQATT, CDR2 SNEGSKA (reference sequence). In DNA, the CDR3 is TGCAGTGCTAGCCCAGGACTAGGTACGGACACCTACGAGCAGTACTTC. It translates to CSASPGLGTDTYEQYF.

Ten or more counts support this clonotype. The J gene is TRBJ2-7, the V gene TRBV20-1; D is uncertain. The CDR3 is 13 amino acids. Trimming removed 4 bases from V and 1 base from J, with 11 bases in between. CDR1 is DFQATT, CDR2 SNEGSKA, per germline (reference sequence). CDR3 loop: CSAKEVTSYEQYF. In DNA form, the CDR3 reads TGCAGTGCTAAGGAAGTTACATCCTACGAGCAGTACTTC.